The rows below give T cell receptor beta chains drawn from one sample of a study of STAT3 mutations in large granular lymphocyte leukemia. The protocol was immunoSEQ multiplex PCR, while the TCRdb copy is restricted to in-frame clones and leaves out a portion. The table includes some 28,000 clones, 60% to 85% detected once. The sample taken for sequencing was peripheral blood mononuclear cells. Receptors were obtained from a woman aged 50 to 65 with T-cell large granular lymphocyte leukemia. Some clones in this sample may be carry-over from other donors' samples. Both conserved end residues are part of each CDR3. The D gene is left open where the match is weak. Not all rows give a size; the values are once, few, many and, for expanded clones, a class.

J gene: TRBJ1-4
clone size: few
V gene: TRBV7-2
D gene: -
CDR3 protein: CASSPDRSNEKLFF
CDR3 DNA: TGTGCCAGCAGCCCCGACAGGAGTAATGAAAAACTGTTTTTT

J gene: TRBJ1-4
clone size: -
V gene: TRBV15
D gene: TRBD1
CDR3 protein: CATYRQGSEKLFF
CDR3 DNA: TGTGCCACCTATCGACAGGGAAGTGAAAAACTGTTTTTT

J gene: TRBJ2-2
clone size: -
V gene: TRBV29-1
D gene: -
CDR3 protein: CSLAVGSTGELFF
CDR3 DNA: TGCAGCCTGGCCGTGGGCAGCACCGGGGAGCTGTTTTTT

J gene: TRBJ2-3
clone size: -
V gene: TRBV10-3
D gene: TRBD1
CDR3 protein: CAITGQGTDTQYF
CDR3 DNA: TGTGCCATCACCGGACAGGGCACAGATACGCAGTATTTT

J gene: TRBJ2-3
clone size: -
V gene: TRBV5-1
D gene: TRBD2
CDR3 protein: CASSLGLTSGRTDTQYF
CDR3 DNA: TGCGCCAGCAGCTTGGGGCTCACTAGCGGGAGAACAGATACGCAGTATTTT

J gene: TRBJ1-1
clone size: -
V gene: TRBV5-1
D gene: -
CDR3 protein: CASSLATGFKGTEAFF
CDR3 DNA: TGCGCCAGCAGCTTGGCCACAGGGTTTAAGGGCACTGAAGCTTTCTTT

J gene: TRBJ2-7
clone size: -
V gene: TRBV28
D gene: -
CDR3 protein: CASSSLGSTLGEQYF
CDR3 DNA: TGTGCCAGCAGTTCCCTAGGGTCCACCTTGGGGGAGCAGTACTTC

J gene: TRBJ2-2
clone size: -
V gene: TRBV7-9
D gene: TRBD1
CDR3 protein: CASSPGTGATGELFF
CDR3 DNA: TGTGCCAGCAGCCCCGGGACAGGGGCCACCGGGGAGCTGTTTTTT

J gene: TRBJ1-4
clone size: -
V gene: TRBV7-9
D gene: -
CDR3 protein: CASSLEGREKLFF
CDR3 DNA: TGTGCCAGCAGCTTAGAGGGCAGAGAAAAACTGTTTTTT

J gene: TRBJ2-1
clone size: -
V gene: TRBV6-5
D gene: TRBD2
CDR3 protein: CASSLDSSGNEQFF
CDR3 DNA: TGTGCCAGCAGTTTAGACTCTAGCGGGAATGAGCAGTTCTTC

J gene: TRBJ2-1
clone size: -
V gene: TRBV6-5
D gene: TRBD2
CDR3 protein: CASSSPGLAGANEQFF
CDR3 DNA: TGTGCCAGCAGTTCACCAGGACTAGCGGGAGCCAATGAGCAGTTCTTC

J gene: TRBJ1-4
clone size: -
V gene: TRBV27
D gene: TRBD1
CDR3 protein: CASSSNRGGKLFF
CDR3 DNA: TGTGCCAGCAGTTCGAACAGGGGTGGCAAACTGTTTTTT

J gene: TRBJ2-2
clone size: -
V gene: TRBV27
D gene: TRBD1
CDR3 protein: CASSGDRGTNTGELFF
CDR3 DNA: TGTGCCAGCAGTGGGGACAGGGGGACGAACACCGGGGAGCTGTTTTTT

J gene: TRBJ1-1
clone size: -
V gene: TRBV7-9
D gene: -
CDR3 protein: CASSLGGARTEAFF
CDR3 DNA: TGTGCCAGCAGCTTAGGAGGTGCTAGAACTGAAGCTTTCTTT

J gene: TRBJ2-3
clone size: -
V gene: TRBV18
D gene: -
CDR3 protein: CASSPGAGLMDTQYF
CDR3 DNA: TGTGCCAGCTCACCAGGGGCGGGCCTGATGGATACGCAGTATTTT

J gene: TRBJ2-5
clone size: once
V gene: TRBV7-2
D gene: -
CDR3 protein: CASSSYTAETQYF
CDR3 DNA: TGTGCCAGCAGCTCCTATACGGCGGAGACCCAGTACTTC

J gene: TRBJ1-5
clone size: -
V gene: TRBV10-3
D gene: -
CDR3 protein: CAISDGTKGPSNQPQHF
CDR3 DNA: TGTGCCATCAGTGACGGTACGAAGGGGCCGAGCAATCAGCCCCAGCATTTT

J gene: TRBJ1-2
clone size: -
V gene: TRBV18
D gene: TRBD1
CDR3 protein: CASSPGTGGGGYTF
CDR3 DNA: TGTGCCAGCTCACCGGGGACAGGGGGCGGTGGCTACACCTTC

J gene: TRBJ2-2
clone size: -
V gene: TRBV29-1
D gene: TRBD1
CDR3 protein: CSVGNDRANTGELFF
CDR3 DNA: TGCAGCGTGGGGAATGACAGGGCTAACACCGGGGAGCTGTTTTTT

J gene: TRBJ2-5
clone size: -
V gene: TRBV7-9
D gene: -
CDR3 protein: CASSLPPQETQYF
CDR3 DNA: TGTGCCAGCAGCTTGCCTCCTCAAGAGACCCAGTACTTC

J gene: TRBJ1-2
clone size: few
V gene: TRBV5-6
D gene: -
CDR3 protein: CASSLSNYGYTF
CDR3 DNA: TGTGCCAGCAGCTTGTCTAACTATGGCTACACCTTC

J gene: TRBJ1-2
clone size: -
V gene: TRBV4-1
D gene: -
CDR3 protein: CASSQGKGQNYGYTF
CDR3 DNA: TGCGCCAGCAGCCAAGGGAAGGGGCAGAACTATGGCTACACCTTC

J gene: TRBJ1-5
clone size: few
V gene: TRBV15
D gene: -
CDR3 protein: CATSSPGLKLGAQHF
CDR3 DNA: TGTGCCACCAGCAGCCCTGGACTGAAGTTGGGGGCCCAGCATTTT

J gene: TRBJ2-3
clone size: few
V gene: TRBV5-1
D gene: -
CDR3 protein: CASSNKDTQYF
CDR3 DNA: TGCGCCAGCAGCAACAAGGATACGCAGTATTTT

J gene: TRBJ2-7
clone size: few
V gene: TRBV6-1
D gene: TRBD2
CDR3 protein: CASRPGGSTEQYF
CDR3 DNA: TGTGCCAGCAGACCGGGGGGATCGACGGAGCAGTACTTC

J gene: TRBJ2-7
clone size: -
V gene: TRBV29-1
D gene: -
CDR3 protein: CSVYVPPEQYF
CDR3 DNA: TGCAGCGTTTACGTTCCGCCCGAGCAGTACTTC

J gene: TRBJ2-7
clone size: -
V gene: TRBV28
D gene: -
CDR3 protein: CASSLSRLPLYF
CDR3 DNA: TGTGCCAGCAGTTTATCTCGGTTACCTCTGTACTTC

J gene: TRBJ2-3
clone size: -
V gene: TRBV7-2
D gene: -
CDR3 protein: CASRLGIGNRDTQYF
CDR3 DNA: TGTGCCAGCAGATTGGGAATAGGGAATAGAGATACGCAGTATTTT

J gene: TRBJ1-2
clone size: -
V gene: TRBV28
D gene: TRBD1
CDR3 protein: CASSKYTAGGKIYGYTF
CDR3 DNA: TGTGCCAGCAGTAAATACACAGCAGGGGGCAAGATCTATGGCTACACCTTC

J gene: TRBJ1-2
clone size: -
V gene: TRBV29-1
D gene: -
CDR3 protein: CSVGQAPTPPYGYTF
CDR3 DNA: TGCAGCGTTGGGCAGGCACCGACACCACCTTATGGCTACACCTTC

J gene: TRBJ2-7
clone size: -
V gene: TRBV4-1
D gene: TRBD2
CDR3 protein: CASSLRLAGAYEQYF
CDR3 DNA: TGCGCCAGCAGCCTAAGACTGGCGGGAGCCTACGAGCAGTACTTC

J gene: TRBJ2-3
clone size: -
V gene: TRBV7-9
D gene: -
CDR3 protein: CASSLGNSGTRTDTQYF
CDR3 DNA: TGTGCCAGCAGCTTGGGGAATAGCGGAACTCGCACAGATACGCAGTATTTT

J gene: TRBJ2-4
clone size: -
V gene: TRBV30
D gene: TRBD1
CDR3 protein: CAWGTGSSVHIQYF
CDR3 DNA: TGTGCCTGGGGGACAGGGTCCAGCGTCCACATTCAGTACTTC

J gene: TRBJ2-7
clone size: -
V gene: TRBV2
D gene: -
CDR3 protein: CASNLRTNYEQYF
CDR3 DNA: TGTGCCAGCAACCTTCGGACTAACTACGAGCAGTACTTC

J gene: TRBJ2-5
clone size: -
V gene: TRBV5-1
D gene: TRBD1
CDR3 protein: CASSRSTGGLETQYF
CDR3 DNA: TGCGCCAGCAGCAGGTCGACAGGGGGTTTGGAGACCCAGTACTTC

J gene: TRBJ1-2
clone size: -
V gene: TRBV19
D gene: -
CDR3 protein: CASSILGPNYGYTF
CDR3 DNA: TGTGCCAGTAGTATACTCGGACCAAACTATGGCTACACCTTC

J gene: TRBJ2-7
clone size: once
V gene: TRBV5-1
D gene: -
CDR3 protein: CASRPHQAGTLYEQYF
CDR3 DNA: TGCGCCAGCAGGCCACATCAAGCGGGTACTCTCTACGAGCAGTACTTC

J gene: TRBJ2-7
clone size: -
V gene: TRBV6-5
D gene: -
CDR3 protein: CASTRPTSYEQYF
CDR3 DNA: TGTGCCAGCACCCGACCCACCTCCTACGAGCAGTACTTC

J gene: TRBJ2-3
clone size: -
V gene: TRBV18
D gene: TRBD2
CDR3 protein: CASSLSTSGTSTDTQYF
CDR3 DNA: TGTGCCAGCTCACTGTCGACTAGCGGGACAAGCACAGATACGCAGTATTTT

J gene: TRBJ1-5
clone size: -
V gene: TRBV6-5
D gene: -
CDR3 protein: CASSYRGGNQPQHF
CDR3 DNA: TGTGCCAGCAGTTACCGGGGCGGCAATCAGCCCCAGCATTTT

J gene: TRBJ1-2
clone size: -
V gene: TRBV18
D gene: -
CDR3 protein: CASSPPTGFGYTF
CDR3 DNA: TGTGCCAGCTCACCACCGACTGGTTTTGGCTACACCTTC

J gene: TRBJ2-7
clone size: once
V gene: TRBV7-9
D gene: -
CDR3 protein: CASSGDGYYEQYF
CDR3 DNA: TGTGCCAGCAGCGGTGACGGATACTACGAGCAGTACTTC

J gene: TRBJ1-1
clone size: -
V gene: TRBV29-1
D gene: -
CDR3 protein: CSVAPGRVSTEAFF
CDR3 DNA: TGCAGCGTTGCACCAGGGAGGGTGTCCACTGAAGCTTTCTTT

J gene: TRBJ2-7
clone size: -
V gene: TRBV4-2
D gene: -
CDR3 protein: CASSQEPELYEQYF
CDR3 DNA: TGTGCCAGCAGCCAAGAACCCGAGCTCTACGAGCAGTACTTC

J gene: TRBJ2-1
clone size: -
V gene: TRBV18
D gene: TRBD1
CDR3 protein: CASSPDRVNNEQFF
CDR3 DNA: TGTGCCAGCTCACCGGACAGGGTCAACAATGAGCAGTTCTTC

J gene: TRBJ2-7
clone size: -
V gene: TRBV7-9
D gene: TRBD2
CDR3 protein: CASSSQGLAGDEQYF
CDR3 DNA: TGTGCCAGCAGCTCGCAGGGACTAGCGGGAGACGAGCAGTACTTC